This record covers a single T cell receptor beta chain. This sample was included in a study of blood T cell repertoires in COVID-19. As for the study in general: Acute and convalescent COVID-19 samples came from the United States, Italy and Spain. Sample material is recorded as cDNA or gDNA derived from T cells, B-cell-depleted T cells, or PBMCs.

The CDR3 consists of 12 residues. The germline gives CDR1 GTSNPN, CDR2 SVGIG (reference sequence). J lost 9 bases, V lost 6 bases, and 8 bases had no gene match. As processed by the authors: Estimation of nucleated cell counts relied on the amplification of reference gene primers. Assay used: immunoSEQ multiplex PCR; TCRdb lists only in-frame clones, some missing. V and J calls and clone size are those listed in that table; D and trimming were worked out from the DNA. Of some 42,000 clones listed, 70% to 90% are singletons. This sequence was found in a human donor in a cohort sampled during active COVID-19. The sample consisted of peripheral blood. The gene calls are TRBV30 and TRBJ2-4; 7 bases are shared with TRBD1. The CDR3 DNA reads as TGTGCCTGTTGGACAGGTGGGAGCATTCAGTACTTC. It yields the protein CACWTGGSIQYF.